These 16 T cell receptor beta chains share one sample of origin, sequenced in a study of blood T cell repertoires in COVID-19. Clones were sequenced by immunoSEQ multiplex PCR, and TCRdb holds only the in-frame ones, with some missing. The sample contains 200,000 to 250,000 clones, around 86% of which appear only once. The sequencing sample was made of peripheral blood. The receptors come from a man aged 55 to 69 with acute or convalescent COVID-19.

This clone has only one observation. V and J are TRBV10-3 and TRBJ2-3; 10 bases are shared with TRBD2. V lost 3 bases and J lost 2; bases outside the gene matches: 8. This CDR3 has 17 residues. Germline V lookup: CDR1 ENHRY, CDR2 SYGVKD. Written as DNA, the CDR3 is TGTGCCATCAGTGACCGATTAGCGGGGGGACTCACAGATACGCAGTATTTT. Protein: CAISDRLAGGLTDTQYF.

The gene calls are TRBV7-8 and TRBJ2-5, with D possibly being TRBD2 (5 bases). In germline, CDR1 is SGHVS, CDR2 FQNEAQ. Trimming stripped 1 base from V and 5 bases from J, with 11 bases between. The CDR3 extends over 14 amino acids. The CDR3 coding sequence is TGTGCCAGCAGCTTAGTAGTCAGAGGGGAGACCCAGTACTTC. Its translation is CASSLVVRGETQYF.

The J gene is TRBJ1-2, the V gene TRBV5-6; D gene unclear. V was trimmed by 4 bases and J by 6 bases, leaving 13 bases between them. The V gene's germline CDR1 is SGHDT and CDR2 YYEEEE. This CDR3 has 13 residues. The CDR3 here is CASSPRRVDGYTF. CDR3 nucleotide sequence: TGTGCCAGCAGCCCCCGGAGGGTCGATGGCTACACCTTC.

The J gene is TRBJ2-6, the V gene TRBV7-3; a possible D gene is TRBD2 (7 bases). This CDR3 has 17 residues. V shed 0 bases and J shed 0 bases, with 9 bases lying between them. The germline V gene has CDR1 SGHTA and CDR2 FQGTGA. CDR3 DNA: TGTGCCAGCAGCTTAACGGCGGGGGCCTCTGGGGCCAACGTCCTGACTTTC. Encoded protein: CASSLTAGASGANVLTF.

The CDR3 spells CASRTLRQPYPEAFF. DNA of the CDR3: TGTGCCAGTAGGACCCTTCGACAGCCGTACCCTGAAGCTTTCTTT. V usage is TRBV19 and J usage is TRBJ1-1; a weak D match, TRBD1 (5 bases). The CDR3 runs to 15 residues. CDR1 is LNHDA and CDR2 is SQIVND in the germline V gene (reference sequence). The V gene lost 6 bases and the J gene lost 6 bases, with 20 bases spanning the gap.

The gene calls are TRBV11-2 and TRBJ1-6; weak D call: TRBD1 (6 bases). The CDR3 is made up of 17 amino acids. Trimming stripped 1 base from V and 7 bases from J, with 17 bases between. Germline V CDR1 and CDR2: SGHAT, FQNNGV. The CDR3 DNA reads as TGTGCCAGCAGCTTAGTAATGGGGGACACTCGGAATTCACCCCTCCACTTT. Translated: CASSLVMGDTRNSPLHF.

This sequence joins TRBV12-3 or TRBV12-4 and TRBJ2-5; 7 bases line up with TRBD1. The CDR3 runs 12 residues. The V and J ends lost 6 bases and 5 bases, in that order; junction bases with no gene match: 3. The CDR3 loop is CASSTGAETQYF. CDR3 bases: TGTGCCAGCAGCACAGGGGCGGAGACCCAGTACTTC.

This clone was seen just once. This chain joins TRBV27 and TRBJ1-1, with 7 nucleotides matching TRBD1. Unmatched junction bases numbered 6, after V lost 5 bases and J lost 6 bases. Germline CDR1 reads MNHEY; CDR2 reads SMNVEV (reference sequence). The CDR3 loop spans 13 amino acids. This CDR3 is CASSLWGTAEAFF. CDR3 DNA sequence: TGTGCCAGCAGTCTCTGGGGGACAGCTGAAGCTTTCTTT.

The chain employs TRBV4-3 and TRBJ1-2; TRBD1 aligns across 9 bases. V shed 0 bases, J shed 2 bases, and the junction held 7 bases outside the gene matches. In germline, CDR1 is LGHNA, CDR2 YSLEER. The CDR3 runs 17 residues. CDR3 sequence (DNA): TGCGCCAGCAGCCAAGACCTAACAGGGGGCCGAAACTATGGCTACACCTTC. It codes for CASSQDLTGGRNYGYTF.

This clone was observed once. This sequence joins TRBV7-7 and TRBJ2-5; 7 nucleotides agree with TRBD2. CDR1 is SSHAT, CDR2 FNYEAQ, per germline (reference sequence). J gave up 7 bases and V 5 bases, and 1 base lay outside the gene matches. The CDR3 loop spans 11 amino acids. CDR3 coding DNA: TGTGCCAGCAGCCCGGGGGGGACCCAGTACTTC. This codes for CASSPGGTQYF. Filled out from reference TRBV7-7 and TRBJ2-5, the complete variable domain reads GAGVSQSPRYKVTKRGQDVTLRCDPISSHATLYWYQQALGQGPEFLTYFNYEAQPDKSGLPSDRFSAERPEGSISTLTIQRTEQRDSAMYRCASSPGGTQYFGPGTRLLVL.

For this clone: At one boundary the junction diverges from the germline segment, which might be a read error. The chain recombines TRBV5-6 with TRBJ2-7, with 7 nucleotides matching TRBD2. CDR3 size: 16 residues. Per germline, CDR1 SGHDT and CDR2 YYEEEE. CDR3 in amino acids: CASKPREATRSHEQYF. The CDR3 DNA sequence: TGTGCCAGCAAACCTCGGGAGGCGACCCGCTCCCACGAGCAGTACTTC.

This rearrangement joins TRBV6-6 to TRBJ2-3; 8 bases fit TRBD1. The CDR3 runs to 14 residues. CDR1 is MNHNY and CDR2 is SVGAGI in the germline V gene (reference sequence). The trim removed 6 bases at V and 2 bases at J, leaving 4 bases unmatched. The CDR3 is CASSRDRNTDTQYF. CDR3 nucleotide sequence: TGTGCCAGCAGCAGGGACAGGAACACAGATACGCAGTATTTT.

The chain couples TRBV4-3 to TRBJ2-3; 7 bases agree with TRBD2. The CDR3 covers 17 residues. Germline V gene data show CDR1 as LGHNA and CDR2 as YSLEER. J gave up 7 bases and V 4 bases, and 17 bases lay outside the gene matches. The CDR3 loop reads CASSRALGEGLLNTQYF. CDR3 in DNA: TGCGCCAGCAGCCGGGCCCTGGGGGAGGGGTTATTAAATACGCAGTATTTT.

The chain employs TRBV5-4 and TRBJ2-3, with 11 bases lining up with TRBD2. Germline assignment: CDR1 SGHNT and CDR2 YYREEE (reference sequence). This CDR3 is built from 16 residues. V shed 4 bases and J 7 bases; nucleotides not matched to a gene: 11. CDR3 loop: CASSLGTSGAANTQYF. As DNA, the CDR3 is TGTGCCAGCAGCCTGGGGACTAGCGGAGCGGCTAATACGCAGTATTTT.

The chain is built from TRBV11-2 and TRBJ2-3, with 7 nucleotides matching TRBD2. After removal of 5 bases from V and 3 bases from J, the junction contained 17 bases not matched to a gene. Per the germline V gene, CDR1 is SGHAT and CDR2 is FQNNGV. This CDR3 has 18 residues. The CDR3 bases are TGTGCCAGCAGCGCCTTCGGGGGGTGGGCCCAGAGGACAGATACGCAGTATTTT. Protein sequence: CASSAFGGWAQRTDTQYF.

CDR3 residues: CASRVAGAGTDTQYF. Here the CDR3 DNA reads TGTGCCAGCAGGGTAGCGGGGGCGGGCACAGATACGCAGTATTTT. The rearrangement uses TRBV6-5 and TRBJ2-3, with 9 nucleotides matching TRBD2. Trimming at V came to 6 bases and at J to 1 base, leaving 5 bases not matched to a gene. This CDR3 contains 15 residues. The germline gives CDR1 MNHEY, CDR2 SVGAGI.